The present T cell receptor (beta chain) was sequenced within a study of blood T cell repertoires in COVID-19. Measured with immunoSEQ multiplex PCR; TCRdb has only the in-frame clones, and not every one. Of 97,000 or so clones in the sample, about nine tenths are singletons; the top ten hold around 5%. The receptor was derived from a man aged 50 or older with acute or convalescent COVID-19. Sample: peripheral blood.

For the CDR3, the DNA is TGTGCCAGCAGTGAATACGGGATGATCACCGGGGAGCTGTTTTTT. This encodes CASSEYGMITGELFF. V usage is TRBV25-1 and J usage is TRBJ2-2, with D perhaps TRBD2 (5 bases). This CDR3 spans 15 amino acids. From germline, CDR1 is MGHDK and CDR2 SYGVNS. V was trimmed by 0 bases and J by 4 bases, leaving 9 bases between them. The full variable domain, rest sourced from reference TRBV25-1 and TRBJ2-2, is EADIYQTPRYLVIGTGKKITLECSQTMGHDKMYWYQQDPGMELHLIHYSYGVNSTEKGDLSSESTVSRIRTEHFPLTLESARPSHTSQYLCASSEYGMITGELFFGEGSRLTVL.